This T cell receptor beta chain was captured in a study of T cells after yellow fever vaccination. Study details: Each low-cell-number fraction was prepared by means of SMART-Seq v4 Ultra Low Input.

The CDR3 spans 13 residues. The germline V gene encodes CDR1 SGHKS and CDR2 YYEKEE (reference sequence). With V trimmed by 1 base and J by 7 bases, 3 bases remained unmatched. MiXCR, run by TCRdb on the 5' RACE reads, gives a single entry per CDR3 protein. The data contain about 350,000 distinct CDR3 sequences, around 13% of them singletons. This clonotype came up a few times. The genes are TRBV5-5 and TRBJ1-2; TRBD1 agrees at 8 bases. This specimen was CD4+ T cells sorted from PBMCs, taken 15 days after the yellow fever booster vaccination. The sequence was collected from a man younger than 30 who received the YFV17D yellow fever vaccine. CDR3 sequence reads: CASSLYGTGGYTF. The CDR3 DNA is TGTGCCAGCAGCTTGTACGGGACAGGTGGCTACACCTTC.